A selection of T cell receptor beta chains follows, all from one sample in a study of CD8+CD57+ T cells in acquired aplastic anemia. One entry per CDR3 protein results from TCRdb running MiXCR on the reads. The sample consists of roughly 150,000 distinct CDR3 sequences, about 45% of them appearing once. Material: sorted CD4+, CD8+, or CD8+CD57+ T cells (not recorded which) from PBMCs. The receptors come from a human donor with aplastic anemia. Each CDR3 is given with its conserved first and last residue. A D gene is named only where the DNA matches it firmly. Clone sizes are given selectively: once, few, many, or a class where the clone is expanded.

J gene: TRBJ1-1
D gene: NA
clone size: many
V gene: TRBV19
CDR3 DNA: TGTGCCAGTACCTCCCAAGCGGGGGGACGCCCGGGGACCACTGAAGCTTTCTTT
CDR3 protein: CASTSQAGGRPGTTEAFF

J gene: TRBJ2-3
D gene: TRBD1
clone size: many
V gene: TRBV10-3
CDR3 DNA: TGTGCCACCAAGGGGGCTTCCCCAACAGATACGCAGTATTTT
CDR3 protein: CATKGASPTDTQYF

J gene: TRBJ1-1
D gene: NA
clone size: NA
V gene: TRBV2
CDR3 DNA: TGTGCCAGCAGTCCTCACCTCACTGAAGCTTTCTTT
CDR3 protein: CASSPHLTEAFF

J gene: TRBJ1-1
D gene: NA
clone size: NA
V gene: TRBV9
CDR3 DNA: TGTGCCAGCAGCGTCGGTGCGGGGGCTTTGGGGGGCCTCACTGAAGCTTTCTTT
CDR3 protein: CASSVGAGALGGLTEAFF

J gene: TRBJ1-3
D gene: NA
clone size: many
V gene: TRBV12-3/TRBV12-4
CDR3 DNA: TGTGCCAGCAGTCCGTCCAGGCTCCTCTCTGGAAACACCATATATTTT
CDR3 protein: CASSPSRLLSGNTIYF

J gene: TRBJ2-5
D gene: TRBD1
clone size: NA
V gene: TRBV7-6
CDR3 DNA: TGTGCCAGCAGCTTAGCGGGCCCTACAGGGGAAGAGACCCAGTACTTC
CDR3 protein: CASSLAGPTGEETQYF

J gene: TRBJ2-5
D gene: NA
clone size: NA
V gene: TRBV18
CDR3 DNA: TGTGCCAGCTCACCTAGTTACAGTAAAGAGACCCAGTACTTC
CDR3 protein: CASSPSYSKETQYF

J gene: TRBJ2-1
D gene: NA
clone size: NA
V gene: TRBV10-2
CDR3 DNA: TGCGCCAGCACTAGGGACTACAATGAGCAGTTCTTC
CDR3 protein: CASTRDYNEQFF

J gene: TRBJ2-1
D gene: NA
clone size: few
V gene: TRBV7-9
CDR3 DNA: TGTGCCAGCAGCTTAGGCCTAGTCAATGAGCAGTTCTTC
CDR3 protein: CASSLGLVNEQFF

J gene: TRBJ2-2
D gene: NA
clone size: many
V gene: TRBV10-3
CDR3 DNA: TGTGCCATCGGAGGGTTACACGACACCGGGGAGCTGTTTTTT
CDR3 protein: CAIGGLHDTGELFF

J gene: TRBJ2-7
D gene: NA
clone size: once
V gene: TRBV7-9
CDR3 DNA: TGTGCCACGCTGCGCGGGTACGAGCAGTACTTC
CDR3 protein: CATLRGYEQYF

J gene: TRBJ2-1
D gene: NA
clone size: many
V gene: TRBV20-1
CDR3 DNA: TGCAGTGCTAGGGGCACTTCCAATGAGCAGTTCTTC
CDR3 protein: CSARGTSNEQFF

J gene: TRBJ2-7
D gene: NA
clone size: once
V gene: TRBV11-2
CDR3 DNA: TGTGCCAGCAGCTTAGTACAGGGAACCTACGAGCAGTACTTC
CDR3 protein: CASSLVQGTYEQYF

J gene: TRBJ2-1
D gene: NA
clone size: NA
V gene: TRBV25-1
CDR3 DNA: TGTGCCAGCAGTGGTAGCGGCCCCTACAATGAGCAGTTCTTC
CDR3 protein: CASSGSGPYNEQFF

J gene: TRBJ1-2
D gene: NA
clone size: many
V gene: TRBV28
CDR3 DNA: TGTGCCAGCAGGAGAGGGGAGTCTGGCTACACCTTC
CDR3 protein: CASRRGESGYTF

J gene: TRBJ2-1
D gene: TRBD2
clone size: NA
V gene: TRBV10-3
CDR3 DNA: TGTGCCATCAGAATGGGACTAGCGGGAGGACGCTCCTACAATGAGCAGTTCTTC
CDR3 protein: CAIRMGLAGGRSYNEQFF

J gene: TRBJ2-1
D gene: TRBD1
clone size: many
V gene: TRBV11-3
CDR3 DNA: TGTGCCAGCAGCCCCGGGACAGGTGAGCAGTTCTTC
CDR3 protein: CASSPGTGEQFF

J gene: TRBJ1-1
D gene: NA
clone size: NA
V gene: TRBV4-1
CDR3 DNA: TGTGCCAGCAGCCAACGGGCAGGGATAGAAGCTTTCTTT
CDR3 protein: CASSQRAGIEAFF

J gene: TRBJ2-7
D gene: NA
clone size: NA
V gene: TRBV14
CDR3 DNA: TGTGCCAGCAGCCAAGATCCTTCGGGAGTTAACGAGCAGTACTTC
CDR3 protein: CASSQDPSGVNEQYF

J gene: TRBJ1-2
D gene: TRBD1
clone size: many
V gene: TRBV5-4
CDR3 DNA: TGTGCCAGCAGCGGGACGACAGGGGTCTATGGCTACACCTTC
CDR3 protein: CASSGTTGVYGYTF

J gene: TRBJ2-3
D gene: TRBD1
clone size: NA
V gene: TRBV20-1
CDR3 DNA: TGCAGTGCTACCCCCGGGACAGGGAGTACGGATACGCAGTATTTT
CDR3 protein: CSATPGTGSTDTQYF

J gene: TRBJ1-2
D gene: NA
clone size: many
V gene: TRBV20-1
CDR3 DNA: TGCAGTGCTAACTCACAGGGCTTCGGCTATGGCTACACCTTC
CDR3 protein: CSANSQGFGYGYTF

J gene: TRBJ2-5
D gene: TRBD1
clone size: many
V gene: TRBV29-1
CDR3 DNA: TGCAGCGTTGAATGGGACAGGGTAGGGGAGACCCAGTACTTC
CDR3 protein: CSVEWDRVGETQYF

J gene: TRBJ1-1
D gene: TRBD1
clone size: many
V gene: TRBV6-4
CDR3 DNA: TGTGCCAGCAGAAGGGACAGGGGCACTGAAGCTTTCTTT
CDR3 protein: CASRRDRGTEAFF

J gene: TRBJ2-1
D gene: TRBD1
clone size: many
V gene: TRBV29-1
CDR3 DNA: TGCAGCGTGGCGGACAGGGGCGCCCGCTCCTACAATGAGCAGTTCTTC
CDR3 protein: CSVADRGARSYNEQFF

J gene: TRBJ1-2
D gene: NA
clone size: many
V gene: TRBV2
CDR3 DNA: TGTGCCAGCAGTGGTTCAGGGACTAACTATGGCTACACCTTC
CDR3 protein: CASSGSGTNYGYTF

J gene: TRBJ2-5
D gene: NA
clone size: NA
V gene: TRBV20-1
CDR3 DNA: TGCAGTGCTAGAGATCGCATTAGTCCCCAAGAGACCCAGTACTTC
CDR3 protein: CSARDRISPQETQYF

J gene: TRBJ2-7
D gene: TRBD2
clone size: NA
V gene: TRBV20-1
CDR3 DNA: TGCAGTGCTAGAGATAGCGGGAGGATCTCCTACGAGCAGTACTTC
CDR3 protein: CSARDSGRISYEQYF

J gene: TRBJ2-1
D gene: TRBD1
clone size: many
V gene: TRBV5-1
CDR3 DNA: TGCGCCAGCAGCTCGTCCTTGTTGGGGACAGGGGGCGCCTACAATGAGCAGTTCTTC
CDR3 protein: CASSSSLLGTGGAYNEQFF

J gene: TRBJ1-3
D gene: NA
clone size: many
V gene: TRBV15
CDR3 DNA: TGTGCCACCAGCAGAGGGGTAACTGGAAACACCATATATTTT
CDR3 protein: CATSRGVTGNTIYF

J gene: TRBJ1-5
D gene: NA
clone size: few
V gene: TRBV6-2/TRBV6-3
CDR3 DNA: TGTGCCAGCAGTTCCCGTCCCGGCGATAGCAATCAGCCCCAGCATTTT
CDR3 protein: CASSSRPGDSNQPQHF

J gene: TRBJ1-3
D gene: NA
clone size: NA
V gene: TRBV7-8
CDR3 DNA: TGTGCCCGATGGGGGGGGGACACCATATATTTT
CDR3 protein: CARWGGDTIYF

J gene: TRBJ2-7
D gene: NA
clone size: NA
V gene: TRBV10-3
CDR3 DNA: TGTGCCAGCAGCTCCGATCCCCAAGCACGGGAGCAGTACTTC
CDR3 protein: CASSSDPQAREQYF

J gene: TRBJ2-3
D gene: TRBD2
clone size: NA
V gene: TRBV4-2
CDR3 DNA: TGTGCCAGCAGCCCTAGCGGGCCCCTTGACGTGACGCAGTATTTT
CDR3 protein: CASSPSGPLDVTQYF

J gene: TRBJ2-7
D gene: TRBD1
clone size: NA
V gene: TRBV9
CDR3 DNA: TGTGCCAGCAACCCGCGACAGGGACAGTACGAGCAGTACTTC
CDR3 protein: CASNPRQGQYEQYF

J gene: TRBJ2-7
D gene: NA
clone size: NA
V gene: TRBV20-1
CDR3 DNA: TGCAGTGCTATTTCTGGGGGGCGCGAGCAGTACTTC
CDR3 protein: CSAISGGREQYF

J gene: TRBJ1-6
D gene: NA
clone size: once
V gene: TRBV19
CDR3 DNA: TGTGCCAGTAAGATGGGAGTACCTGATTCACCCCTCCACTTT
CDR3 protein: CASKMGVPDSPLHF

J gene: TRBJ1-2
D gene: TRBD1
clone size: many
V gene: TRBV29-1
CDR3 DNA: TGCAGCGTCATGAGAACAGGGGGCGCAGGCTACACCTTC
CDR3 protein: CSVMRTGGAGYTF